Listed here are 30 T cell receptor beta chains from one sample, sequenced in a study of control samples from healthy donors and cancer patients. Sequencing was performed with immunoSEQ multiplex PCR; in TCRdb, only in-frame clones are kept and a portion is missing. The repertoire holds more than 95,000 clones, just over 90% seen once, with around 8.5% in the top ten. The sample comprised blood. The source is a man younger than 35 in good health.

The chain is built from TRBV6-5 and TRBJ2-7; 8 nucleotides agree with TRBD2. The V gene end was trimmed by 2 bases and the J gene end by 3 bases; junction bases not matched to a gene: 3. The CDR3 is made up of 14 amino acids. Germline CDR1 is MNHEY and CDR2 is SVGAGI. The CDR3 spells CASSYRGGDYEQYF. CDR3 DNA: TGTGCCAGCAGTTACCGGGGGGGGGACTACGAGCAGTACTTC.

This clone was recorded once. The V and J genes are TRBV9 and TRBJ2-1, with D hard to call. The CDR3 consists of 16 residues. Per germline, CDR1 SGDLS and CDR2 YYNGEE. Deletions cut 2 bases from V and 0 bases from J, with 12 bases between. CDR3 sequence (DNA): TGTGCCAGCAGCGTGTCAAGCGTGCACTCCTACAATGAGCAGTTCTTC. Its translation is CASSVSSVHSYNEQFF.

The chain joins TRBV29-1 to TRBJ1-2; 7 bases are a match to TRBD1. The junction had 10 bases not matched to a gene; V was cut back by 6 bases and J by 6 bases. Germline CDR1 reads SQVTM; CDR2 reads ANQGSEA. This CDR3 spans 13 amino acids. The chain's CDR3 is CSVLTGASNGYTF. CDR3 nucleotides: TGCAGCGTCCTCACAGGGGCCTCAAATGGCTACACCTTC.

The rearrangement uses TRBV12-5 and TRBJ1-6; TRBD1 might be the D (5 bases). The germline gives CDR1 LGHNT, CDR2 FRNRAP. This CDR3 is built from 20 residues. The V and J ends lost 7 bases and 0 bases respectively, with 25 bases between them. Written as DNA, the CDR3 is TGTGCTAGTGCCTACCTCCGGGGGACTCTAACAAGCTCCTATAATTCACCCCTCCACTTT. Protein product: CASAYLRGTLTSSYNSPLHF.

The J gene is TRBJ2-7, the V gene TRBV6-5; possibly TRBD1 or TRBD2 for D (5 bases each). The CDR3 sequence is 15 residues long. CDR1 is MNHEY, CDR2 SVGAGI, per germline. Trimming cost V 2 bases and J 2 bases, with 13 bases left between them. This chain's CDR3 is CASSYGTVKPYEQYF. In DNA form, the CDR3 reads TGTGCCAGCAGTTACGGGACGGTGAAGCCCTACGAGCAGTACTTC.

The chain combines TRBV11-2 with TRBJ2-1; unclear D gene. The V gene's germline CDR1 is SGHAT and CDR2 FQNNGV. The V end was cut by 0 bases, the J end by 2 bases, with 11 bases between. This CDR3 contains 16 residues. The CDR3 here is CASSLDRVETYNEQFF. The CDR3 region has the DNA TGTGCCAGCAGCTTAGATCGGGTGGAAACCTACAATGAGCAGTTCTTC.

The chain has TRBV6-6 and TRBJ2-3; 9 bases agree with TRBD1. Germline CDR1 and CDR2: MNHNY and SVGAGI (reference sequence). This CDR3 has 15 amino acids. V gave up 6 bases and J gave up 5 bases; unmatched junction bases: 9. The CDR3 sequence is CASRAQGANLDTQYF. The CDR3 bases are TGTGCCAGCAGGGCACAGGGGGCGAACCTAGATACGCAGTATTTT.

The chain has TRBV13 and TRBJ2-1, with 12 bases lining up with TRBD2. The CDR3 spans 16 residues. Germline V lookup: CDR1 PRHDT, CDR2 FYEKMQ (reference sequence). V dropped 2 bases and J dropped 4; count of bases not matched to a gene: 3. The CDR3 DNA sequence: TGTGCCAGCAGCTTACCCGGACTAGCGGGGTACAATGAGCAGTTCTTC. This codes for CASSLPGLAGYNEQFF.

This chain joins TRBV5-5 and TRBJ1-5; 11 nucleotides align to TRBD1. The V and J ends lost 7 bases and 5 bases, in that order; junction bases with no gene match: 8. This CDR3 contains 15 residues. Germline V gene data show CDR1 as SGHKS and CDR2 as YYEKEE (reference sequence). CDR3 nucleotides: TGTGCCAGCTCCCCCTCGGGACAGGGGGATCAGCCCCAGCATTTT. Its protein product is CASSPSGQGDQPQHF.

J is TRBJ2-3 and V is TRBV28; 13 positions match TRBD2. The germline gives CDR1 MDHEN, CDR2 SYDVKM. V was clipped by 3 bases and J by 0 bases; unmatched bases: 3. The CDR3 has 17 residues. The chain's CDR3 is CASSFGLAGASTDTQYF. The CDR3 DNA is TGTGCCAGCAGTTTCGGACTAGCGGGGGCAAGCACAGATACGCAGTATTTT.

This CDR3 is CASSPSTAQGVTEAFF. CDR3 DNA: TGTGCCAGCAGCCCGAGTACTGCACAGGGGGTCACTGAAGCTTTCTTT. The chain couples TRBV9 to TRBJ1-1; 8 bases match TRBD1. Unmatched junction bases numbered 12, after V lost 4 bases and J lost 4 bases. CDR1 SGDLS and CDR2 YYNGEE come from the germline V gene. There are 16 residues in the CDR3.

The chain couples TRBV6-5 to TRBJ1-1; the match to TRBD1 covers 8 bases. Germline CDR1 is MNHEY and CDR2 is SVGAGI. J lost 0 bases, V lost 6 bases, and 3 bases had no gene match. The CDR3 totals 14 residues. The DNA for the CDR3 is TGTGCCAGCAGATTGGACAGGGTGAACACTGAAGCTTTCTTT. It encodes CASRLDRVNTEAFF.

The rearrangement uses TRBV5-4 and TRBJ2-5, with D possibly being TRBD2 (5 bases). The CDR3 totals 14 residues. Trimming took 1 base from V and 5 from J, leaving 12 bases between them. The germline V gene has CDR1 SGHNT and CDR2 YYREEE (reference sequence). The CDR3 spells CASSLYGRRETQYF. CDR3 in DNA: TGTGCCAGCAGCTTGTACGGCAGGAGGGAGACCCAGTACTTC. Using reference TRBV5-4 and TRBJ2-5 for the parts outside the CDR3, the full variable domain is ETGVTQSPTHLIKTRGQQVTLRCSSQSGHNTVSWYQQALGQGPQFIFQYYREEENGRGNFPPRFSGLQFPNYSSELNVNALELDDSALYLCASSLYGRRETQYFGPGTRLLVL.

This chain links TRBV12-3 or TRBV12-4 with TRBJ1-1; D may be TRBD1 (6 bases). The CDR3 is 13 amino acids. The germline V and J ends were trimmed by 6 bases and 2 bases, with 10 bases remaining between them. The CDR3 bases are TGTGCCAGCAGGGGACAAACAAACACTGAAGCTTTCTTT. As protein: CASRGQTNTEAFF.

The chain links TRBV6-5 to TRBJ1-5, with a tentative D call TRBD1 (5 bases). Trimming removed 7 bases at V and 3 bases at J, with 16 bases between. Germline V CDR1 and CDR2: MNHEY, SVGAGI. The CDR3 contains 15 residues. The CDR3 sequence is CASKARDGLNQPQHF. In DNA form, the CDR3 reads TGTGCCAGCAAGGCGCGGGACGGCCTCAATCAGCCCCAGCATTTT.

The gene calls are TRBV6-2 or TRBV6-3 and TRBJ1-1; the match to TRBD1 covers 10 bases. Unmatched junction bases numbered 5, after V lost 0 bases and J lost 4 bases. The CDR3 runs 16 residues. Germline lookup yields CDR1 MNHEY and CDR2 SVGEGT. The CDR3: CASSYSSRTGGTEAFF. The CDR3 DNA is TGTGCCAGCAGTTACTCCTCTCGGACAGGGGGCACTGAAGCTTTCTTT.

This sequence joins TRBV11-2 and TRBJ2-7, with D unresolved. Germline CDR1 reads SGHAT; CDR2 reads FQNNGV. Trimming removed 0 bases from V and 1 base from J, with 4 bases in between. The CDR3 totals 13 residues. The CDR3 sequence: CASSLEWSYEQYF. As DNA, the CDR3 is TGTGCCAGCAGCTTAGAGTGGTCCTACGAGCAGTACTTC.

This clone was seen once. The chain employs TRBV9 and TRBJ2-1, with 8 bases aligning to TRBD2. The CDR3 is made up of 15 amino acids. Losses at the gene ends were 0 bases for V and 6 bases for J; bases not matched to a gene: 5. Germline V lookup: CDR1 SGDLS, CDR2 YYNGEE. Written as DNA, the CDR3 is TGTGCCAGCAGCGTAGGACTAGCGTTCGCCAATGAGCAGTTCTTC. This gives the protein CASSVGLAFANEQFF.

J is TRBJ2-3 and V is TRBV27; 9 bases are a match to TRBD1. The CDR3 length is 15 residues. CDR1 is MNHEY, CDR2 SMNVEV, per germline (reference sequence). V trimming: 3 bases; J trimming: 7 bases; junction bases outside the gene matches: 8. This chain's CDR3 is CASSFTGGMVNTQYF. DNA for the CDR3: TGTGCCAGCAGTTTTACAGGGGGCATGGTGAATACGCAGTATTTT.

The CDR3 spells CASSAPDRGDTGELFF. In DNA, the CDR3 is TGTGCCAGCAGCGCCCCGGACAGGGGAGATACCGGGGAGCTGTTTTTT. The chain is built from TRBV9 and TRBJ2-2; TRBD1 matches at 9 bases. Germline CDR1 reads SGDLS; CDR2 reads YYNGEE. This CDR3 is built from 16 residues. The V segment lost 3 bases and the J segment 5 bases; nucleotides outside the gene matches: 8.

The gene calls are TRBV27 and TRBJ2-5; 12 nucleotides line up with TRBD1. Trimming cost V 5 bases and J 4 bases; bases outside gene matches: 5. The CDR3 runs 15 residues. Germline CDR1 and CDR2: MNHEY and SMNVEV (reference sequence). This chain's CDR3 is CASSIGTGGRETQYF. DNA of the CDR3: TGTGCCAGCAGTATCGGGACAGGGGGCCGAGAGACCCAGTACTTC.

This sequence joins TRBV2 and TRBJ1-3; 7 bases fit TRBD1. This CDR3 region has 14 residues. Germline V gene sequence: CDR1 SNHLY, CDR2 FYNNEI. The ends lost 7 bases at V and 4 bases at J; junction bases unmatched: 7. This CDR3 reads CASKKGAEGNTIYF. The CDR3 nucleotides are TGTGCCAGCAAAAAGGGGGCGGAGGGAAACACCATATATTTT.

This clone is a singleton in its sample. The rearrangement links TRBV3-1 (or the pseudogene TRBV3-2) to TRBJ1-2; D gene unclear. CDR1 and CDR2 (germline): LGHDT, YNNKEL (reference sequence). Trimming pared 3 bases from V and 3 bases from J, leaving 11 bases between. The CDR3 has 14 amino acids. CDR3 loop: CASSQYPNYYGYTF. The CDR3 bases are TGTGCCAGCAGCCAGTATCCAAATTACTATGGCTACACCTTC.

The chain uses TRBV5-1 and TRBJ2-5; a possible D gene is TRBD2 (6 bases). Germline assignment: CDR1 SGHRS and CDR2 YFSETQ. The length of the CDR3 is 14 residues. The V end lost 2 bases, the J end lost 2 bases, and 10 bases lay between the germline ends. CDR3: CASSLLAEQETQYF. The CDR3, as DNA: TGCGCCAGCAGCTTACTAGCAGAGCAAGAGACCCAGTACTTC.

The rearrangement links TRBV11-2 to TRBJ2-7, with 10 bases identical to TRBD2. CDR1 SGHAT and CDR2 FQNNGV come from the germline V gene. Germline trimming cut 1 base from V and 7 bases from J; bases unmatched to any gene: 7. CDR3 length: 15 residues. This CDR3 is CASSLGAGGLQEQYF. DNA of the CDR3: TGTGCCAGCAGCTTAGGAGCGGGAGGGCTTCAGGAGCAGTACTTC. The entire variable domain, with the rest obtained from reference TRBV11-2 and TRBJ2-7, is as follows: EAGVAQSPRYKIIEKRQSVAFWCNPISGHATLYWYQQILGQGPKLLIQFQNNGVVDDSQLPKDRFSAERLKGVDSTLKIQPAKLEDSAVYLCASSLGAGGLQEQYFGPGTRLTVT.

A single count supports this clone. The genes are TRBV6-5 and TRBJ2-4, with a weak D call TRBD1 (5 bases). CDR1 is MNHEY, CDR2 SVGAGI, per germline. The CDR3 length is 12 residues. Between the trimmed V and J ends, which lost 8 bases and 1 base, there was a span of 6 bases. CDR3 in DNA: TGTGCCAGCCAGGGCGCCAAAAACATTCAGTACTTC. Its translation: CASQGAKNIQYF.

DNA of the CDR3: TGCGCCAGCAGCTCACTCTCCTCTAGCGCCGATACCTACGAGCAGTACTTC. Translating gives CASSSLSSSADTYEQYF. This chain uses TRBV5-1 with TRBJ2-7; tentatively, D is TRBD2 (6 bases). Germline V lookup: CDR1 SGHRS, CDR2 YFSETQ. The CDR3 extends over 17 amino acids. Between the trimmed V and J ends, which lost 3 bases and 2 bases, there was a span of 21 bases.

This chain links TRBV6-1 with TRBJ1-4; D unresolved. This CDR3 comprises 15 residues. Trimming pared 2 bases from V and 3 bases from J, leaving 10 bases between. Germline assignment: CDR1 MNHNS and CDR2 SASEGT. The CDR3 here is CASSETWSANEKLFF. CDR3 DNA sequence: TGTGCCAGCAGTGAAACGTGGTCGGCTAATGAAAAACTGTTTTTT.

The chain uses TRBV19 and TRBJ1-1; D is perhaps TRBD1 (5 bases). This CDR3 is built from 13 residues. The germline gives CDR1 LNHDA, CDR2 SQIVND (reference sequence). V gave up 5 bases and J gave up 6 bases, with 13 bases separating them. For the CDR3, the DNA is TGTGCCAGTAGTTTCAGGGCAGTGGCTGAAGCTTTCTTT. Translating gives CASSFRAVAEAFF.

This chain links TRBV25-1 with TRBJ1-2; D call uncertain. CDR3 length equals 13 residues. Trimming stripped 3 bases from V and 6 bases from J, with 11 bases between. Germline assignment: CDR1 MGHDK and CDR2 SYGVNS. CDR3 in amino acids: CASSESGPDGYTF. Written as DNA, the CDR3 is TGTGCCAGCAGTGAGTCAGGACCGGATGGCTACACCTTC.